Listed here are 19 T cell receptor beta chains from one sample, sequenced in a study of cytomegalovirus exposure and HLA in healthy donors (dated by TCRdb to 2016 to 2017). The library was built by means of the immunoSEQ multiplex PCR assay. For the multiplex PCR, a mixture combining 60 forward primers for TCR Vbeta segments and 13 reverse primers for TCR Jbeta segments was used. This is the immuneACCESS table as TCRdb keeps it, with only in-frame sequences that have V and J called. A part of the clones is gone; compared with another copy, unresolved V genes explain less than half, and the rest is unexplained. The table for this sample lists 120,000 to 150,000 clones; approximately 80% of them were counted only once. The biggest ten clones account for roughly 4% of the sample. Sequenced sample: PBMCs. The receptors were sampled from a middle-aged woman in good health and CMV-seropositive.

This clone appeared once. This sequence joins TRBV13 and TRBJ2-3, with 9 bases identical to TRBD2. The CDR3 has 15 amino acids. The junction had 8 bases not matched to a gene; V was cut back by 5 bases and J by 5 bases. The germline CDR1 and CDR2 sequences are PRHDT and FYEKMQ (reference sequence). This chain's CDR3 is CASSPAGGRGDTQYF. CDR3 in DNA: TGTGCCAGCAGCCCGGCGGGAGGGCGGGGAGATACGCAGTATTTT. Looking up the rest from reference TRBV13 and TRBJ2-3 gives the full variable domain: AAGVIQSPRHLIKEKRETATLKCYPIPRHDTVYWYQQGPGQDPQFLISFYEKMQSDKGSIPDRFSAQQFSDYHSELNMSSLELGDSALYFCASSPAGGRGDTQYFGPGTRLTVL.

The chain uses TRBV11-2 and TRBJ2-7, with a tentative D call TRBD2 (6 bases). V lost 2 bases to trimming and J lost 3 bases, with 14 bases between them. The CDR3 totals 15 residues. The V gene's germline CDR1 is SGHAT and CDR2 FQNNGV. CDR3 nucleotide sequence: TGTGCCAGCAGCTTATTGGAATCGCGGGGCTACGAGCAGTACTTC. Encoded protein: CASSLLESRGYEQYF.

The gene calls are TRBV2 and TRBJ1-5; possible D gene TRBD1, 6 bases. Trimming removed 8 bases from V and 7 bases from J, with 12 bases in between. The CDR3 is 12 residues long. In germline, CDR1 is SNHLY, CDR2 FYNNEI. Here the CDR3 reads CASEAGEQPQHF. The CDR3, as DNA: TGTGCCAGCGAGGCAGGGGAACAGCCCCAGCATTTT. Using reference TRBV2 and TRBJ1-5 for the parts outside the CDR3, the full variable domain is EPEVTQTPSHQVTQMGQEVILRCVPISNHLYFYWYRQILGQKVEFLVSFYNNEISEKSEIFDDQFSVERPDGSNFTLKIRSTKLEDSAMYFCASEAGEQPQHFGDGTRLSIL.

The DNA for the CDR3 is TGTGCCAGCAGCTTGGAACTAGCCGGCGGGGAGCTGTTTTTT. Its protein product is CASSLELAGGELFF. The chain is built from TRBV5-4 and TRBJ2-2, with D possibly being TRBD2 (6 bases). V was cut by 0 bases and J by 7 bases, with 10 bases left in between. Per the germline V gene, CDR1 is SGHNT and CDR2 is YYREEE (reference sequence). The CDR3 loop spans 14 amino acids.

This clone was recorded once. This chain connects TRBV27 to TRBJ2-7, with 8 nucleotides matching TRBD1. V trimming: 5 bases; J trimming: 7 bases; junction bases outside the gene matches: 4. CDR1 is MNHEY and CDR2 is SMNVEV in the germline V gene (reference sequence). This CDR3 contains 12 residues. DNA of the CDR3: TGTGCCAGCAGTCAACAGGGGGGTGAGCAGTACTTC. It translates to CASSQQGGEQYF.

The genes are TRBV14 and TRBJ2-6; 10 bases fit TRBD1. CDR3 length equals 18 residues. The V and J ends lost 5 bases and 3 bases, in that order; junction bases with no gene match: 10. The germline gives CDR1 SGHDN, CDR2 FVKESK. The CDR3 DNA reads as TGTGCCAGCAGCTCCTTCGACAGGGGGCGAGTTGGGGCCAACGTCCTGACTTTC. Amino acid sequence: CASSSFDRGRVGANVLTF.

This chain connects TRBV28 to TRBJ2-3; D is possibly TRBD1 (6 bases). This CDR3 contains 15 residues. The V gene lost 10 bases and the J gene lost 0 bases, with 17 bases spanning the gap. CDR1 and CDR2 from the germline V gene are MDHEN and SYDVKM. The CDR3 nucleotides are TGTGCCACGGTAGAACGGGACACTAGCACAGATACGCAGTATTTT. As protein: CATVERDTSTDTQYF.

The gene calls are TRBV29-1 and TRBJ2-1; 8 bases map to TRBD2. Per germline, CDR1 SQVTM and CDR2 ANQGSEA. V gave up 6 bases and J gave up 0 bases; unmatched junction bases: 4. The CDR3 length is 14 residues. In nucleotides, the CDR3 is TGCAGCGTCCCCGGGACTAGCTCCTACAATGAGCAGTTCTTC. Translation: CSVPGTSSYNEQFF.

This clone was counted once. CDR3 amino acids: CSVAPDSSEKLFF. As DNA, the CDR3 is TGCAGCGTTGCCCCCGACAGTAGCGAAAAACTGTTTTTT. The chain recombines TRBV29-1 with TRBJ1-4, with D perhaps TRBD1 (5 bases). CDR1 and CDR2 from the germline V gene are SQVTM and ANQGSEA. V gave up 4 bases and J gave up 8 bases, with 14 bases separating them. The CDR3 loop spans 13 amino acids.

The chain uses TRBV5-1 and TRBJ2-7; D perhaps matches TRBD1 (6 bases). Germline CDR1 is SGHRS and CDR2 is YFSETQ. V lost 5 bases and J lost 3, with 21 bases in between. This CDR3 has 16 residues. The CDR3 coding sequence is TGCGCCAGCAGTCCCCCGCGGACAGAAAACGTCTACGAGCAGTACTTC. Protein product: CASSPPRTENVYEQYF.

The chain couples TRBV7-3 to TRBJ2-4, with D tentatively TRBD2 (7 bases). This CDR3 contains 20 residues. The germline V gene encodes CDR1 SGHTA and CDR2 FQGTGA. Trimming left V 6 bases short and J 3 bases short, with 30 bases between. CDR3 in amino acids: CASRPRGGGSTYVVKNIQYF. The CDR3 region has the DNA TGTGCCAGCAGACCGCGTGGGGGCGGGAGTACATACGTAGTCAAAAACATTCAGTACTTC.

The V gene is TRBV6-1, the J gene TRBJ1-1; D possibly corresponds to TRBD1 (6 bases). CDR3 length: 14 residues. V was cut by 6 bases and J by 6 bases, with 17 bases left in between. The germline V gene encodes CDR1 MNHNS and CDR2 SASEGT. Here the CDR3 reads CASRSNPGVSEAFF. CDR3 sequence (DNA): TGTGCCAGCAGAAGCAACCCAGGGGTTTCTGAAGCTTTCTTT.

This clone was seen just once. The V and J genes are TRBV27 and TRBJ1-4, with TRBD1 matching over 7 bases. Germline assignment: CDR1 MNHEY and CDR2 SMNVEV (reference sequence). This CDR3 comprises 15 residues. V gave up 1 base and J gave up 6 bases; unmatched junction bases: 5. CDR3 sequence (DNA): TGTGCCAGCAGTTTATGGGGGACAGCCCATGAAAAACTGTTTTTT. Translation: CASSLWGTAHEKLFF.

Here the CDR3 DNA reads TGTGCCAGCAGCCAACTTCGACTAGCGGCCCCCTACGAGCAGTACTTC. This encodes CASSQLRLAAPYEQYF. The chain carries TRBV14 and TRBJ2-7; 9 bases are shared with TRBD2. V trimming: 2 bases; J trimming: 2 bases; junction bases outside the gene matches: 7. The CDR3 spans 16 residues. CDR1 SGHDN and CDR2 FVKESK come from the germline V gene.

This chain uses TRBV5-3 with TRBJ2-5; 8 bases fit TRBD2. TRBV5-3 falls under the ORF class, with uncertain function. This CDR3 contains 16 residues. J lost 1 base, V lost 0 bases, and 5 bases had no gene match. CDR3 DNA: TGTGCCAGAAGCTTGGACGGGGGGGACTCCCAAGAGACCCAGTACTTC. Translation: CARSLDGGDSQETQYF.

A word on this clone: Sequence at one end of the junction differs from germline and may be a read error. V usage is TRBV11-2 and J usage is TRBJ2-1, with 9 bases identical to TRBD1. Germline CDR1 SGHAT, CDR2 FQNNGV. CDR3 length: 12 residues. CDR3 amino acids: CASSLSQGAKLF. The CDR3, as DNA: TGTGCCAGCAGCTTATCACAGGGGGCGAAGCTCTTC.

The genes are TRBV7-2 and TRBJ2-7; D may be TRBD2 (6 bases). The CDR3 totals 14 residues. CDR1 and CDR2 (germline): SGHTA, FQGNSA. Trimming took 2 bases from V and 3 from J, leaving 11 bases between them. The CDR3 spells CASSLSPAGYEQYF. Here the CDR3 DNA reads TGTGCCAGCAGCTTATCCCCAGCGGGCTACGAGCAGTACTTC.

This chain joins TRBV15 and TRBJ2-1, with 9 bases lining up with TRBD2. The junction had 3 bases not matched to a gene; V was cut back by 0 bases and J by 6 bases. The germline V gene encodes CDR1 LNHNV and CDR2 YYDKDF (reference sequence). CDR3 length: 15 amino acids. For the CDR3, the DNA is TGTGCCACCAGCAGAGATTCGACTAGCGGCAATGAGCAGTTCTTC. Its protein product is CATSRDSTSGNEQFF.

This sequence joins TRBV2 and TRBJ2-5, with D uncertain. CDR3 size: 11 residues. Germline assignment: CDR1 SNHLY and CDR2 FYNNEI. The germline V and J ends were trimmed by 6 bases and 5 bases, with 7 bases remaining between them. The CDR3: CASSKSETQYF. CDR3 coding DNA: TGTGCCAGCAGCAAGAGTGAGACCCAGTACTTC.